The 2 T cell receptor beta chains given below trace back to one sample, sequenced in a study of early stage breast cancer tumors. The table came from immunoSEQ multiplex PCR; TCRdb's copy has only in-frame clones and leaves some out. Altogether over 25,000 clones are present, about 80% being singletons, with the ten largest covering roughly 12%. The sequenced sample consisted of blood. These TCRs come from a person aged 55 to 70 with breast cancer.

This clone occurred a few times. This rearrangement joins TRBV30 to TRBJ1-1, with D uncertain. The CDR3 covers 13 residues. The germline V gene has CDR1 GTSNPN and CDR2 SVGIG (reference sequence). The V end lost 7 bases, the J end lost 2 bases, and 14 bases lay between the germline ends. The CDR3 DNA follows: TGTGCCTTGGTCCATGAGGGTAACACTGAAGCTTTCTTT. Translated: CALVHEGNTEAFF.

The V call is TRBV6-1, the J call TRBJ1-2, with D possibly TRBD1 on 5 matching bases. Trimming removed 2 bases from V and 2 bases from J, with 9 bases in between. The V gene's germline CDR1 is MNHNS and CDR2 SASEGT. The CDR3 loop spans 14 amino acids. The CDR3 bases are TGTGCCAGCAGTGAACAGGGTAAAAACTATGGCTACACCTTC. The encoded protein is CASSEQGKNYGYTF.